These 29 T cell receptor beta chains share one sample of origin, sequenced in a study of blood T cell repertoires in COVID-19. Clones were sequenced by immunoSEQ multiplex PCR, and TCRdb holds only the in-frame ones, with some missing. The sample includes about 140,000 clones, 80% seen only once; the top ten take 3.5%. The sequencing input was peripheral blood. These receptors were taken from a man between 65 and 80 years old who had recovered from COVID-19.

This sequence joins TRBV19 and TRBJ1-1; 9 bases align to TRBD1. This CDR3 spans 15 amino acids. J lost 6 bases, V lost 3 bases, and 8 bases had no gene match. The V gene's germline CDR1 is LNHDA and CDR2 SQIVND (reference sequence). The CDR3 is CASSISGTGRAEAFF. As DNA, the CDR3 is TGTGCCAGTAGTATTTCCGGGACAGGGAGGGCTGAAGCTTTCTTT.

The chain carries TRBV6-4 and TRBJ1-1; 11 bases are shared with TRBD1. The CDR3 spans 16 residues. Per the germline V gene, CDR1 is MRHNA and CDR2 is SNTAGT. J lost 5 bases, V lost 2 bases, and 7 bases had no gene match. The CDR3 loop is CASSDTAGQGVTEAFF. Written as DNA, the CDR3 is TGTGCCAGCAGTGACACCGCGGGACAGGGGGTTACTGAAGCTTTCTTT.

The rearrangement uses TRBV3-1 (or the pseudogene TRBV3-2) and TRBJ2-5; tentative D call: TRBD1 (5 bases). Germline CDR1 LGHDT, CDR2 YNNKEL (reference sequence). V was trimmed by 3 bases and J by 4 bases, leaving 12 bases between them. The CDR3 extends over 14 amino acids. The CDR3 is CASSQGQQVETQYF. In DNA form, the CDR3 reads TGTGCCAGCAGCCAGGGTCAACAGGTAGAGACCCAGTACTTC.

This clone was detected ten times or more. The chain couples TRBV5-1 to TRBJ2-5; tentatively, D is TRBD1 (5 bases). Germline lookup yields CDR1 SGHRS and CDR2 YFSETQ. V lost 1 base and J 1 base, leaving 14 bases between the germline ends. The CDR3 is 16 residues long. The DNA for the CDR3 is TGCGCCAGCAGCTTGCGTTTGGGGCCCACCCAAGAGACCCAGTACTTC. It encodes CASSLRLGPTQETQYF.

This chain uses TRBV5-4 with TRBJ2-7, with D perhaps matching TRBD1 (6 bases). This CDR3 is built from 16 residues. Germline-derived CDR1 and CDR2 are SGHNT and YYREEE (reference sequence). The V gene lost 1 base and the J gene lost 0 bases, with 14 bases spanning the gap. The CDR3 spells CASSLSKTGNSYEQYF. In DNA, the CDR3 is TGTGCCAGCAGCTTGTCGAAGACAGGAAACTCCTACGAGCAGTACTTC.

V and J are TRBV19 and TRBJ2-1, with 10 positions matching TRBD2. In germline, CDR1 is LNHDA, CDR2 SQIVND (reference sequence). CDR3 length equals 18 residues. The J segment lost 5 bases and the V segment lost 4 bases, leaving 14 bases of the junction unmatched. As DNA, the CDR3 is TGTGCCAGTAGTAGAAAGGCTGCCGGGACTAGCGAGGACAATGAGCAGTTCTTC. As protein: CASSRKAAGTSEDNEQFF.

The genes are TRBV29-1 and TRBJ2-7, with 10 bases fitting TRBD1. V trimming: 7 bases; J trimming: 3 bases; junction bases outside the gene matches: 6. This CDR3 contains 13 residues. Germline CDR1 and CDR2: SQVTM and ANQGSEA. The CDR3 coding sequence is TGCAGCGCTGAGGGGACAGGGGTCTACGAGCAGTACTTC. This translates into CSAEGTGVYEQYF.

The chain carries TRBV11-2 and TRBJ2-7, with 7 bases lining up with TRBD2. CDR1 is SGHAT, CDR2 FQNNGV, per germline. The CDR3 sequence is 17 residues long. Losses at the gene ends were 5 bases for V and 0 bases for J; bases not matched to a gene: 13. Here the CDR3 reads CASSALTSAQSSYEQYF. CDR3 coding DNA: TGTGCCAGCAGCGCCCTCACTAGCGCCCAAAGCTCCTACGAGCAGTACTTC.

The chain joins TRBV10-3 to TRBJ2-7; 9 bases are a match to TRBD1. The trim removed 4 bases at V and 6 bases at J, leaving 13 bases unmatched. The germline V gene encodes CDR1 ENHRY and CDR2 SYGVKD. CDR3 size: 16 residues. CDR3 coding DNA: TGTGCCATCAGTGGTGGGGACAGGGCTTTGGAGCGCGAGCAGTACTTC. Residues: CAISGGDRALEREQYF.

This clone has only one observation. The chain carries TRBV12-3 or TRBV12-4 and TRBJ1-3; unclear D gene. V lost 7 bases and J 4 bases, leaving 8 bases between the germline ends. The CDR3 runs 12 residues. CDR3 nucleotide sequence: TGTGCCAGCACCCCGACAGGAAACACCATATATTTT. This translates into CASTPTGNTIYF.

The chain carries TRBV28 and TRBJ2-2, with 7 bases lining up with TRBD1. V gave up 6 bases and J gave up 7 bases; unmatched junction bases: 8. CDR3 length: 14 residues. From germline, CDR1 is MDHEN and CDR2 SYDVKM. The chain's CDR3 is CASRKSSGGGELFF. CDR3 coding DNA: TGTGCCAGCAGGAAATCTTCAGGGGGCGGGGAGCTGTTTTTT.

The V gene is TRBV7-2, the J gene TRBJ2-7; D gene unclear. Germline V gene sequence: CDR1 SGHTA, CDR2 FQGNSA. The CDR3 runs to 13 residues. Trimming removed 5 bases at V and 3 bases at J, with 11 bases between. The CDR3 DNA is TGTGCCAGCAGCCTAGGCCTATACTACGAGCAGTACTTC. Translating gives CASSLGLYYEQYF.

V usage is TRBV7-9 and J usage is TRBJ2-1; TRBD2 is a possible D gene (6 bases). Trimming shortened V by 3 bases and J by 12 bases, and 15 bases separated the two germline ends. Germline CDR1 is SEHNR and CDR2 is FQNEAQ (reference sequence). The CDR3 is made up of 13 amino acids. The CDR3 coding sequence is TGTGCCAGCAGCTTCTCTGGGGGGAATTGGCAGTTCTTC. The encoded protein is CASSFSGGNWQFF.

This clone was picked up a small number of times. The chain has TRBV21-1 and TRBJ1-3; TRBD1, the D gene given by the table, was not confirmed from the DNA. TRBV21-1 is deemed a pseudogene. The CDR3 totals 15 residues. For the CDR3, the DNA is TGTGCCAGCAGCAAGCCGAGACAGGCTGGAAACACCATATATTTT. Translation gives CASSKPRQAGNTIYF.

This clone has only a few counts. This chain links TRBV18 with TRBJ2-1; the D gene is possibly TRBD2 (5 bases). Germline V gene data show CDR1 as KGHSH and CDR2 as LQKENI. The V and J ends lost 6 bases and 0 bases respectively, with 15 bases between them. The CDR3 has 16 amino acids. Written as DNA, the CDR3 is TGTGCCAGCTCGCCAAGCGGAGCTTACTCCTACAATGAGCAGTTCTTC. Translation gives CASSPSGAYSYNEQFF.

In its sample, this clone was seen once. V gene TRBV10-3 combines with J gene TRBJ1-5; no clear D. Trimming pared 6 bases from V and 0 bases from J, leaving 9 bases between. The germline V gene encodes CDR1 ENHRY and CDR2 SYGVKD. The CDR3 has 14 residues. As DNA, the CDR3 is TGTGCCATCAGCAATGACATTAGCAATCAGCCCCAGCATTTT. Its translation is CAISNDISNQPQHF.

In its sample, this clone was seen once. The rearrangement uses TRBV5-1 and TRBJ2-6, with D possibly matching TRBD2 (5 bases). This CDR3 comprises 17 residues. Per the germline V gene, CDR1 is SGHRS and CDR2 is YFSETQ. V was shortened by 1 base and J by 0 bases, with 11 bases between the two germline ends. CDR3 residues: CASSLTGETSGANVLTF. In DNA form, the CDR3 reads TGCGCCAGCAGCTTGACCGGGGAAACCTCTGGGGCCAACGTCCTGACTTTC. The variable domain in full, completed from reference TRBV5-1 and TRBJ2-6, reads KAGVTQTPRYLIKTRGQQVTLSCSPISGHRSVSWYQQTPGQGLQFLFEYFSETQRNKGNFPGRFSGRQFSNSRSEMNVSTLELGDSALYLCASSLTGETSGANVLTFGAGSRLTVL.

This sequence joins TRBV2 and TRBJ2-1, with D perhaps matching TRBD1 (6 bases). The ends were cut back, 6 bases at V and 0 bases at J, with 12 bases in the middle. Germline CDR1 reads SNHLY; CDR2 reads FYNNEI. The CDR3 extends over 15 amino acids. CDR3 amino acids: CASRATDSSYNEQFF. In nucleotides, the CDR3 is TGTGCCAGCAGGGCCACGGACAGCTCCTACAATGAGCAGTTCTTC.

The gene calls are TRBV6-5 and TRBJ2-7, with D possibly matching TRBD2 (5 bases). CDR3 length: 15 residues. The germline CDR1 and CDR2 sequences are MNHEY and SVGAGI. Trimming removed 7 bases from V and 2 bases from J, with 18 bases in between. In nucleotides, the CDR3 is TGTGCCAGCACAGCAACGGGGAAAGGTGCCTACGAGCAGTACTTC. Encoded protein: CASTATGKGAYEQYF.

This clone occurred once. CDR3: CASSQTQGYEQYF. Here the CDR3 DNA reads TGTGCCAGCAGCCAGACACAGGGATACGAGCAGTACTTC. V usage is TRBV7-9 and J usage is TRBJ2-7; D is perhaps TRBD1 (6 bases). Germline V CDR1 and CDR2: SEHNR, FQNEAQ (reference sequence). Trimming removed 5 bases at V and 4 bases at J, with 12 bases between. This CDR3 contains 13 residues.

Ten or more counts support this clone. The V and J genes are TRBV4-3 and TRBJ2-7; 9 nucleotides agree with TRBD2. J was trimmed by 3 bases and V by 4 bases; bases with no gene match: 19. Germline V gives CDR1 LGHNA, CDR2 YSLEER. The CDR3 extends over 19 amino acids. DNA of the CDR3: TGCGCCAGCAGCCCACACGGAGGGTCTAGCGGGATTTCAAGCTACGAGCAGTACTTC. Encoded protein: CASSPHGGSSGISSYEQYF.

The V and J genes are TRBV12-3 or TRBV12-4 and TRBJ2-7; D is possibly TRBD1 (5 bases). Trimming removed 3 bases at V and 2 bases at J, with 8 bases between. The CDR3 totals 13 residues. The CDR3 here is CASSFSRAYEQYF. The CDR3 DNA is TGTGCCAGCAGTTTCTCCAGGGCCTACGAGCAGTACTTC.

V is TRBV5-5 and J is TRBJ2-1, with 10 nucleotides matching TRBD1. With V trimmed by 4 bases and J by 8 bases, 6 bases remained unmatched. The CDR3 is made up of 14 amino acids. Germline CDR1 is SGHKS and CDR2 is YYEKEE (reference sequence). CDR3 in DNA: TGTGCCAGCAGCCAACGGACAGGGGGTCATGAGCAGTTCTTC. Translation gives CASSQRTGGHEQFF.

This clone was found once. The V and J genes are TRBV5-6 and TRBJ2-1; possible D gene TRBD2, 5 bases. This CDR3 region has 17 residues. The germline CDR1 and CDR2 sequences are SGHDT and YYEEEE. Trimming cost V 4 bases and J 0 bases, with 17 bases left between them. CDR3 residues: CASSPSSEASSYNEQFF. In DNA, the CDR3 is TGTGCCAGCAGCCCTAGCTCGGAGGCGAGCTCCTACAATGAGCAGTTCTTC.

This chain uses TRBV5-5 with TRBJ1-1; 8 positions match TRBD1. The germline V gene encodes CDR1 SGHKS and CDR2 YYEKEE (reference sequence). This CDR3 comprises 14 residues. V was clipped by 2 bases and J by 2 bases; unmatched bases: 2. Here the CDR3 DNA reads TGTGCCAGCAGCTTTACAGGGGGAAACACTGAAGCTTTCTTT. Amino acids: CASSFTGGNTEAFF. Full variable domain (rest looked up from reference TRBV5-5 and TRBJ1-1): DAGVTQSPTHLIKTRGQQVTLRCSPISGHKSVSWYQQVLGQGPQFIFQYYEKEERGRGNFPDRFSARQFPNYSSELNVNALLLGDSALYLCASSFTGGNTEAFFGQGTRLTVV.

This clone was recorded once. The chain couples TRBV15 to TRBJ2-1; 10 bases agree with TRBD2. The V segment lost 4 bases and the J segment 2 bases; nucleotides outside the gene matches: 2. This CDR3 contains 15 residues. Germline lookup yields CDR1 LNHNV and CDR2 YYDKDF (reference sequence). In DNA, the CDR3 is TGTGCCACCAGCATGCTAGCGGGAGCCTACAATGAGCAGTTCTTC. Translation gives CATSMLAGAYNEQFF. Using reference TRBV15 and TRBJ2-1 for the parts outside the CDR3, the full variable domain is DAMVIQNPRYQVTQFGKPVTLSCSQTLNHNVMYWYQQKSSQAPKLLFHYYDKDFNNEADTPDNFQSRRPNTSFCFLDIRSPGLGDTAMYLCATSMLAGAYNEQFFGPGTRLTVL.

The chain recombines TRBV10-3 with TRBJ2-1; 7 bases align to TRBD2. J was trimmed by 7 bases and V by 10 bases; bases with no gene match: 7. This CDR3 is built from 12 residues. The germline V gene has CDR1 ENHRY and CDR2 SYGVKD. In nucleotides, the CDR3 is TGTGCCACCGGGGGGACTCCTAATGAGCAGTTCTTC. Its translation is CATGGTPNEQFF.

V and J are TRBV10-3 and TRBJ2-1; TRBD2 agrees at 10 bases. V lost 8 bases to trimming and J lost 8 bases; unmatched junction nucleotides: 6. CDR1 and CDR2 from the germline V gene are ENHRY and SYGVKD. The CDR3 is made up of 13 amino acids. CDR3 nucleotide sequence: TGTGCCATCGGGACTAGCGCGGGGGATGAGCAGTTCTTC. The encoded protein is CAIGTSAGDEQFF.

The J gene is TRBJ1-2, the V gene TRBV7-8; TRBD1 agrees at 8 bases. The CDR3 contains 14 residues. After removal of 0 bases from V and 8 bases from J, the junction contained 5 bases not matched to a gene. The V gene's germline CDR1 is SGHVS and CDR2 FQNEAQ. The CDR3 region has the DNA TGTGCCAGCAGCTTAGCTCAGGGGGCGGGAGGCTACACCTTC. This codes for CASSLAQGAGGYTF.